One and the same sample provided the 14 T cell receptor beta chains below, sequenced in a study of T cell repertoires in cytomegalovirus infection. MiXCR was run by TCRdb on the reads, yielding one entry per CDR3 protein. The sample has fewer than 200,000 distinct CDR3 sequences, about a tenth seen once. The sample was PBMCs. The receptors originated from a human donor in good health (CMV status not recorded). Some clones in this sample may be carry-over from other donors' samples.

The CDR3 DNA is TGTGCCAGCAGTTATGGGAGGGTCAACAATCAGCCCCAGCATTTT. As protein: CASSYGRVNNQPQHF. The genes are TRBV6-6 and TRBJ1-5; D gene unclear. Germline V gene lookup returns CDR1 MNHNY and CDR2 SVGAGI (reference sequence). V lost 3 bases and J 3 bases, leaving 12 bases between the germline ends. The CDR3 covers 15 residues.

This clonotype was observed a few times. The chain joins TRBV10-2 to TRBJ2-2, with 8 positions matching TRBD2. The V and J ends lost 10 bases and 5 bases, in that order; junction bases with no gene match: 6. The length of the CDR3 is 13 residues. The germline gives CDR1 WSHSY, CDR2 SAAADI. This CDR3 reads CATSAGVTGELFF. CDR3 sequence (DNA): TGCGCCACCTCAGCGGGAGTTACCGGGGAGCTGTTTTTT.

This clonotype occurred many times. The genes are TRBV29-1 and TRBJ2-1, with TRBD2 matching 8 bases. This CDR3 is built from 14 residues. After removal of 2 bases from V and 7 bases from J, the junction contained 7 bases not matched to a gene. Per the germline V gene, CDR1 is SQVTM and CDR2 is ANQGSEA. The CDR3 loop is CSVEPSSGWNEQFF. CDR3 coding DNA: TGCAGCGTTGAACCTTCTAGCGGGTGGAATGAGCAGTTCTTC.

This clonotype was detected many times. J is TRBJ1-4 and V is TRBV28, with TRBD1 matching over 7 bases. The V gene end was trimmed by 6 bases and the J gene end by 8 bases; junction bases not matched to a gene: 15. The length of the CDR3 is 16 residues. Germline values: CDR1 MDHEN, CDR2 SYDVKM. DNA for the CDR3: TGTGCCAGCAGCGCAGGGGGTGCCGGGACGAGGGAAAAACTGTTTTTT. As protein: CASSAGGAGTREKLFF.

This clonotype was detected many times. The chain is built from TRBV18 and TRBJ1-5, with 8 bases fitting TRBD1. Germline lookup yields CDR1 KGHSH and CDR2 LQKENI. The CDR3 totals 14 residues. Trimming removed 5 bases from V and 4 bases from J; junction bases left unmatched: 4. CDR3 amino acids: CASSGQGSNQPQHF. CDR3 sequence (DNA): TGTGCCAGCTCAGGACAGGGAAGTAATCAGCCCCAGCATTTT.

This clonotype has more than one count but fewer than ten. The chain combines TRBV7-3 with TRBJ1-2, with D perhaps matching TRBD1 (6 bases). Germline CDR1 is SGHTA and CDR2 is FQGTGA. The V end lost 2 bases, the J end lost 8 bases, and 12 bases lay between the germline ends. The CDR3 is made up of 13 amino acids. DNA of the CDR3: TGTGCCAGCAGCTTATCGGGGGCAAACGGCTACACCTTC. It codes for CASSLSGANGYTF.

Notes on this clonotype: A much larger clone sits a single nucleotide away, making a read error possible. This sequence joins TRBV7-2 and TRBJ2-7; D gene uncertain. The CDR3 extends over 12 amino acids. Germline V lookup: CDR1 SGHTA, CDR2 FQGNSA. Trimming shortened V by 5 bases and J by 2 bases, and 7 bases separated the two germline ends. The chain's CDR3 is CASSQNTYEQYF. CDR3 nucleotide sequence: TGTGCCAGCAGCCAAAACACCTACGAGCAGTACTTC.

This clonotype came up many times. The V and J genes are TRBV7-2 and TRBJ2-5; D unresolved. This CDR3 comprises 14 residues. V lost 3 bases, J lost 5 bases, and 13 bases lay in between. Germline V gene data show CDR1 as SGHTA and CDR2 as FQGNSA. The CDR3 protein is CASSFSRNGETQYF. The CDR3 nucleotides read TGTGCCAGCAGCTTTAGCAGAAACGGGGAGACCCAGTACTTC.

The rearrangement uses TRBV11-2 and TRBJ2-2; no reliable D call. The V gene lost 1 base and the J gene lost 1 base, with 7 bases spanning the gap. The CDR3 length is 15 residues. Per germline, CDR1 SGHAT and CDR2 FQNNGV. CDR3 coding DNA: TGTGCCAGCAGCTTAGGAGTCAGGAACACCGGGGAGCTGTTTTTT. Its translation is CASSLGVRNTGELFF.

This clonotype was recorded many times. V usage is TRBV28 and J usage is TRBJ1-1, with a possible D match to TRBD1 (5 bases). Between the trimmed V and J ends, which lost 4 bases and 3 bases, there was a span of 15 bases. The CDR3 spans 15 residues. The germline V gene encodes CDR1 MDHEN and CDR2 SYDVKM. The CDR3 is CASSSRDGRYTEAFF. Written as DNA, the CDR3 is TGTGCCAGCAGTTCCCGGGACGGGAGATACACTGAAGCTTTCTTT.

This clonotype was found many times. CDR3 DNA sequence: TGTGCCAGCAGGCGGGGGGGTAACTATGGCTACACCTTC. It is translated as CASRRGGNYGYTF. The V and J genes are TRBV12-3 or TRBV12-4 and TRBJ1-2; weak D call: TRBD1 (5 bases). Trimming cost V 6 bases and J 1 base, with 9 bases left between them. The CDR3 is 13 amino acids.

This clonotype was observed at least ten times. This chain connects TRBV7-8 to TRBJ2-2; 7 nucleotides line up with TRBD2. Looked up from germline, CDR1 is SGHVS and CDR2 is FQNEAQ. The CDR3 spans 14 residues. V lost 4 bases and J lost 4; bases outside the gene matches: 3. DNA for the CDR3: TGTGCCAGCAGCTGGCTAGCGGTCACCGGGGAGCTGTTTTTT. Protein product: CASSWLAVTGELFF.

This clonotype turned up a few times. The rearrangement joins TRBV6-2 or TRBV6-3 to TRBJ1-1; D is undetermined. Germline lookup yields CDR1 MNHEY and CDR2 SVGEGT. CDR3 size: 14 residues. Trimming cost V 3 bases and J 0 bases, with 8 bases left between them. The CDR3 reads CASSYISVNTEAFF. The DNA of the CDR3 is TGTGCCAGCAGTTATATCTCGGTGAACACTGAAGCTTTCTTT.

In this sample, this clonotype turned up many times. The V call is TRBV6-6, the J call TRBJ1-5; D not resolved. The germline V gene has CDR1 MNHNY and CDR2 SVGAGI (reference sequence). Trimming pared 7 bases from V and 0 bases from J, leaving 10 bases between. The CDR3 has 14 residues. CDR3 DNA: TGTGCCAGCACCCACCCAGATAGCAATCAGCCCCAGCATTTT. Protein: CASTHPDSNQPQHF.